The following is a T cell receptor (beta chain) sequence with its context. Its target is unknown. V was cut by 2 bases and J by 2 bases, with 17 bases left in between. Germline V gene sequence: CDR1 SGHTA, CDR2 FQGNSA. This CDR3 has 17 residues. This specimen belongs to a study of T cell responses to AZD1222 COVID-19 vaccine. Using immunoSEQ multiplex PCR, the repertoire was profiled, and TCRdb retains in-frame clones only, with some absent. The table has over 100,000 clones, 90% seen once. Study-level results: The study found vaccine-associated CD4 TCRs spanning spike, dominant at 160-218 and 743-854. Increased Spike-specific TCR breadth and depth were observed after two AZD1222 doses. The donor cohort was predominantly white British with a female majority, and clonal diversity may have been underestimated.

The V call is TRBV7-2, the J call TRBJ2-3; the D is unclear. The source was peripheral blood, collected on day 0 of AZD1222 vaccination. The source of this sequence is an adult in good health. The CDR3 here is CASSLTSRLGITDTQYF. In nucleotides, the CDR3 is TGTGCCAGCAGCTTAACGTCCAGGTTGGGCATCACAGATACGCAGTATTTT.